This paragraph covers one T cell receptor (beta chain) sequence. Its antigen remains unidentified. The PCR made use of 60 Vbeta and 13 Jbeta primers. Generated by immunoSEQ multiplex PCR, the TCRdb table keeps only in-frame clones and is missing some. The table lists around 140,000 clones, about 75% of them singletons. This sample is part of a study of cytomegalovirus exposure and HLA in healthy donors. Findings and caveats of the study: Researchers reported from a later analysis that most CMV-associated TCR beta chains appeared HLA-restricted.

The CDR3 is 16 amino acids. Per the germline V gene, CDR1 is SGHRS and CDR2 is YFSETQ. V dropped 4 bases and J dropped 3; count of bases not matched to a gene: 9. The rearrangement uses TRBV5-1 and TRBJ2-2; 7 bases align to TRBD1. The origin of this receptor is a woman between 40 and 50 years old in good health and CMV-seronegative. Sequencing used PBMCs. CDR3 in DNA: TGCGCCAGCAGCATTCGGGGACAGAGTGACACCGGGGAGCTGTTTTTT. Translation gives CASSIRGQSDTGELFF.